The 15 T cell receptor beta chains given below trace back to one sample, sequenced in a study of patients and donors after allogeneic stem cell transplantation. One entry per CDR3 protein, called by TCRdb with MiXCR from the RT-PCR reads. Of about 960,000 distinct CDR3 sequences in the sample, around 17% are singletons; the top ten hold around 6%. Sequenced material: blood, either unsorted or a sorted T cell fraction (not recorded which). The receptors shown here come from a human donor who was either an allogeneic HSCT recipient or a stem cell or donor lymphocyte infusion donor (not recorded which). It is not recorded whose cells these are; they may come from a transplant donor.

This rearrangement joins TRBV6-1 to TRBJ2-2; 8 nucleotides agree with TRBD1. This CDR3 has 15 residues. The V gene end was trimmed by 6 bases and the J gene end by 7 bases; junction bases not matched to a gene: 10. From germline, CDR1 is MNHNS and CDR2 SASEGT. The CDR3, as DNA: TGTGCCAGCAGCCCGGACAGGGATCTATACGGGGAGCTGTTTTTT. The encoded protein is CASSPDRDLYGELFF.

The J gene is TRBJ2-5, the V gene TRBV7-8, with D unresolved. Germline V CDR1 and CDR2: SGHVS, FQNEAQ. The germline V and J ends were trimmed by 1 base and 0 bases, with 9 bases remaining between them. This CDR3 has 15 amino acids. CDR3: CASSLDPRNQETQYF. CDR3 coding DNA: TGTGCCAGCAGCTTAGACCCGAGAAACCAAGAGACCCAGTACTTC. Together with reference TRBV7-8 and TRBJ2-5, the CDR3 gives the full variable domain: GAGVSQSPRYKVAKRGQDVALRCDPISGHVSLFWYQQALGQGPEFLTYFQNEAQLDKSGLPSDRFFAERPEGSVSTLKIQRTQQEDSAVYLCASSLDPRNQETQYFGPGTRLLVL.

This clonotype was picked up a small number of times. The gene calls are TRBV9 and TRBJ1-4, with 8 bases lining up with TRBD1. The CDR3 runs 15 residues. Unmatched junction bases numbered 6, after V lost 3 bases and J lost 5 bases. The germline V gene has CDR1 SGDLS and CDR2 YYNGEE. CDR3 sequence (DNA): TGTGCCAGCAGCGCGCCGGGACAGGCGAATGAAAAACTGTTTTTT. The encoded protein is CASSAPGQANEKLFF.

This clonotype was picked up many times. The chain uses TRBV6-2 or TRBV6-3 and TRBJ1-3; 7 positions agree with TRBD1. The V segment lost 6 bases and the J segment 1 base; nucleotides outside the gene matches: 6. Germline V gives CDR1 MNHEY, CDR2 SVGEGT. This CDR3 is 15 amino acids long. This CDR3 is CASSRGTASGNTIYF. In DNA form, the CDR3 reads TGTGCCAGCAGCAGAGGGACAGCTTCTGGAAACACCATATATTTT.

The rearrangement uses TRBV18 and TRBJ2-5; 8 nucleotides line up with TRBD2. CDR3 size: 14 residues. Germline-derived CDR1 and CDR2 are KGHSH and LQKENI. V dropped 3 bases and J dropped 3; count of bases not matched to a gene: 3. CDR3 sequence: CASSPRAGEETQYF. Written as DNA, the CDR3 is TGTGCCAGCTCACCCCGAGCGGGAGAAGAGACCCAGTACTTC.

This clonotype was found a few times. V usage is TRBV4-3 and J usage is TRBJ2-2; 8 bases fit TRBD1. The CDR3 totals 16 residues. Germline values: CDR1 LGHNA, CDR2 YSLEER. The ends lost 3 bases at V and 5 bases at J; junction bases unmatched: 8. The CDR3 reads CASSHVLGQGTGELFF. The CDR3 region has the DNA TGCGCCAGCAGCCACGTTCTTGGACAGGGAACCGGGGAGCTGTTTTTT.

The V call is TRBV9, the J call TRBJ2-4; 8 bases line up with TRBD1. Germline loops: CDR1 SGDLS, CDR2 YYNGEE. The CDR3 contains 15 residues. Germline trimming cut 0 bases from V and 8 bases from J; bases unmatched to any gene: 7. In nucleotides, the CDR3 is TGTGCCAGCAGCGTAGTGGGGATGACAGGGGACATTCAGTACTTC. Protein sequence: CASSVVGMTGDIQYF.

Only a few counts were recorded for this clonotype. The chain uses TRBV7-6 and TRBJ2-5; D possibly corresponds to TRBD2 (5 bases). V was shortened by 5 bases and J by 1 base, with 17 bases between the two germline ends. Germline V lookup: CDR1 SGHVS, CDR2 FNYEAQ. The CDR3 length is 16 residues. The DNA for the CDR3 is TGTGCCAGCAGCCCACAAAGGCCGCTAGCCCAAGAGACCCAGTACTTC. Its translation is CASSPQRPLAQETQYF.

A few counts support this clonotype. V and J are TRBV5-5 and TRBJ2-5, with 8 bases that match TRBD2. This CDR3 has 14 amino acids. Germline-derived CDR1 and CDR2 are SGHKS and YYEKEE (reference sequence). V gave up 7 bases and J gave up 2 bases; unmatched junction bases: 7. The CDR3 sequence is CASCLAGRQETQYF. The CDR3 DNA sequence: TGTGCCAGCTGTTTAGCGGGACGTCAAGAGACCCAGTACTTC.

This clonotype came up a few times. The V call is TRBV4-1, the J call TRBJ2-5, with 14 bases fitting TRBD2. CDR3 length: 19 residues. From germline, CDR1 is MGHRA and CDR2 YSYEKL. Losses at the gene ends were 0 bases for V and 5 bases for J; bases not matched to a gene: 11. The CDR3 spells CASSQEETSGRAGEETQYF. CDR3 sequence (DNA): TGCGCCAGCAGCCAAGAGGAGACTAGCGGGAGGGCGGGGGAGGAGACCCAGTACTTC.

This clonotype was recorded a few times. The CDR3, as DNA: TGTGCCTGGAGTGTTTTAGGTTCGGGGGGTAACACTGAAGCTTTCTTT. Its translation is CAWSVLGSGGNTEAFF. The chain links TRBV30 to TRBJ1-1; tentative D call: TRBD1 (5 bases). Germline CDR1 is GTSNPN and CDR2 is SVGIG (reference sequence). Deletions cut 0 bases from V and 2 bases from J, with 16 bases between. This CDR3 is built from 16 residues.

This chain links TRBV6-2 or TRBV6-3 with TRBJ2-7, with 8 bases identical to TRBD1. The V gene end was trimmed by 4 bases and the J gene end by 3 bases; junction bases not matched to a gene: 8. Germline V gene lookup returns CDR1 MNHEY and CDR2 SVGEGT. The CDR3 is made up of 15 amino acids. The CDR3 DNA sequence: TGTGCCAGCAGTTCGTTCGGACAGGGCCTCTACGAGCAGTACTTC. Protein product: CASSSFGQGLYEQYF.

The chain has TRBV6-5 and TRBJ1-5; no clear D. The V gene's germline CDR1 is MNHEY and CDR2 SVGAGI. V lost 0 bases and J lost 3, with 6 bases in between. The CDR3 runs 14 residues. The CDR3 DNA follows: TGTGCCAGCAGTTACTCGGGGAACAATCAGCCCCAGCATTTT. This sequence encodes CASSYSGNNQPQHF.

V gene TRBV29-1 combines with J gene TRBJ1-2; 7 positions agree with TRBD1. This CDR3 contains 19 residues. CDR1 and CDR2 (germline): SQVTM, ANQGSEA. V was pared by 0 bases and J by 1 base, with 17 bases of the junction left unmatched. CDR3 amino acids: CSVEDRGTLPRLNNYGYTF. Here the CDR3 DNA reads TGCAGCGTTGAAGACAGGGGGACGCTACCCCGGCTTAATAACTATGGCTACACCTTC.

The chain employs TRBV9 and TRBJ2-2; possible D gene TRBD2, 5 bases. V was clipped by 2 bases and J by 4 bases, with 12 bases between them. Germline V gene sequence: CDR1 SGDLS, CDR2 YYNGEE. The CDR3 runs to 15 residues. The CDR3 bases are TGTGCCAGCAGCGTTCAAGCGGAGCTCACCGGGGAGCTGTTTTTT. This encodes CASSVQAELTGELFF.